This T cell receptor (beta chain) was recorded in a study of blood T cells in healthy people across ages. Study-wide results and limits: Long-lived donors carried more naive CD4+ cells and greater diversity than aged donors.

With a J-beta primer mix and a sample-barcoded 5' primer, a second PCR ran roughly 7 to 11 cycles. Every cDNA molecule carried a tag from a template-switch adaptor bearing 12 random nucleotides. Via MiXCR, TCRdb re-called the 5' RACE reads, giving one row per CDR3 protein. Here the sample spans 980,000 or so distinct CDR3 sequences, roughly 50% being singletons. Each donor was a healthy Caucasian individual from Russia, aged roughly 6 to 95. A note on this clonotype: The antigen is not known.

Germline V gene data show CDR1 as LGHNA and CDR2 as YSLEER. The CDR3 extends over 13 amino acids. V was clipped by 0 bases and J by 6 bases, with 9 bases between them. The chain is built from TRBV4-3 and TRBJ2-7; unclear D gene. The clonotype originates from a man younger than 40 in good health. The specimen sequenced was blood. In nucleotides, the CDR3 is TGCGCCAGCAGCCAAGAGCATAAGGGCGAGCAGTACTTC. As protein: CASSQEHKGEQYF.